This T cell receptor beta chain derives from a study of Ad26.COV2.S vaccination and SARS-CoV-2 variants. Trimming removed 7 bases at V and 0 bases at J, with 16 bases between. CDR3 length equals 15 residues. The germline gives CDR1 SGHRS, CDR2 YFSETQ. TCRdb keeps only in-frame clones here, not all; method: immunoSEQ multiplex PCR. The repertoire holds 500,000 or so clones, about 91% seen once, with 2.5% in the top ten. As for treatment: roughly 19 received Ad26.COV2.S at low or high dose, single or two shots; 5 received placebo; per-sample allocation not given. Following the first vaccine or placebo injection, samples were taken on day 63.

The receptor was isolated from a person between 18 and 65 years old who received the Ad26.COV2.S COVID-19 vaccine or a placebo. The sample was peripheral blood, taken in a trial of Ad26.COV2.S vaccine versus placebo. V and J are TRBV5-1 and TRBJ1-2; D is undetermined. CDR3 sequence (DNA): TGCGCCAGCGGGCGAGGAGCTTCGACTAACTATGGCTACACCTTC. Encoded protein: CASGRGASTNYGYTF.